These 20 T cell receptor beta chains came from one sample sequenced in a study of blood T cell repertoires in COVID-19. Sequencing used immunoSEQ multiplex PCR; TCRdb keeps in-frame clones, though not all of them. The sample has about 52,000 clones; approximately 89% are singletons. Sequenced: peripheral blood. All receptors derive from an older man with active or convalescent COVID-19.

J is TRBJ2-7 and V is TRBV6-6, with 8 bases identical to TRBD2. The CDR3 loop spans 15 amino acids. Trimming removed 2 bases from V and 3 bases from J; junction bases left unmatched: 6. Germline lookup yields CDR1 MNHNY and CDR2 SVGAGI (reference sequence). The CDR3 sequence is CASSYTGGGRYEQYF. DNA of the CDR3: TGTGCCAGCAGTTACACCGGGGGGGGACGCTACGAGCAGTACTTC.

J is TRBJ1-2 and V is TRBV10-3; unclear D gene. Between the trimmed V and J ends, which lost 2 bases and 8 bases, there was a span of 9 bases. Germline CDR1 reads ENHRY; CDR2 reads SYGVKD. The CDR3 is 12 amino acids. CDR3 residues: CAISEKWEGYTF. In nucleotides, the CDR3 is TGTGCCATCAGTGAGAAATGGGAGGGCTACACCTTC.

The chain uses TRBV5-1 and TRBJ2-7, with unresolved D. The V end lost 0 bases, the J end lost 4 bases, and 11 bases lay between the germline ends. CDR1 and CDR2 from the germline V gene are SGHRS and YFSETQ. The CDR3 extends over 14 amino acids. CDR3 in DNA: TGCGCCAGCAGCTTGGGCAGACCTAGTTACGAGCAGTACTTC. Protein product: CASSLGRPSYEQYF.

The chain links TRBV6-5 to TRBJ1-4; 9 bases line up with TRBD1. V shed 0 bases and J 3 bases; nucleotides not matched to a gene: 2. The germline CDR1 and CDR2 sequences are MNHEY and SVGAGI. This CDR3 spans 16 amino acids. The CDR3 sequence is CASSYSRQGANEKLFF. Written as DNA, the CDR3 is TGTGCCAGCAGTTACTCTAGACAGGGGGCTAATGAAAAACTGTTTTTT.

This CDR3 reads CASSQRQYYEQYF. CDR3 nucleotide sequence: TGTGCCAGCAGTCAACGACAGTATTACGAGCAGTACTTC. The chain is built from TRBV6-6 and TRBJ2-7, with D possibly TRBD1 on 5 matching bases. Germline CDR1 MNHNY, CDR2 SVGAGI (reference sequence). CDR3 size: 13 residues. The ends were cut back, 5 bases at V and 4 bases at J, with 12 bases in the middle.

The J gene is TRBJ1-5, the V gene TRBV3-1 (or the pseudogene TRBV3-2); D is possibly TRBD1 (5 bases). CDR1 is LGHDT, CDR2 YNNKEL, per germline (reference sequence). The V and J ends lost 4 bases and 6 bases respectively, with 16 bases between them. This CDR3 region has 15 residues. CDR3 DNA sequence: TGTGCCAGCAGCCTAGACTCGACAGCCGCTCAGCCCCAGCATTTT. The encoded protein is CASSLDSTAAQPQHF.

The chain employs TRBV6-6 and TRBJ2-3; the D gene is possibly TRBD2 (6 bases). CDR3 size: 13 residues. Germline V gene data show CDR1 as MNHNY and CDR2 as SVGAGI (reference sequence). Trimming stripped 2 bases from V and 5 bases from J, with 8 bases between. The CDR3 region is CASSYPGGDTQYF. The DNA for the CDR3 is TGTGCCAGCAGTTACCCCGGGGGAGATACGCAGTATTTT.

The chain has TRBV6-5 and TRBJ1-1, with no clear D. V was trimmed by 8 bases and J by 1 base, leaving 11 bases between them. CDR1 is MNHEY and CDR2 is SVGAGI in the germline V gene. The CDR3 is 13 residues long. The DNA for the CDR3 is TGTGCCAGCCCCGAGGTCCGGAACACTGAAGCTTTCTTT. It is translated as CASPEVRNTEAFF.

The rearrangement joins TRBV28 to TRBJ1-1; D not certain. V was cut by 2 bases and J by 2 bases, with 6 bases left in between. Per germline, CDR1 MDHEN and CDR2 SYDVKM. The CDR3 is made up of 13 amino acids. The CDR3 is CASSLKPNTEAFF. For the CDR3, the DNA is TGTGCCAGCAGTTTAAAGCCCAACACTGAAGCTTTCTTT.

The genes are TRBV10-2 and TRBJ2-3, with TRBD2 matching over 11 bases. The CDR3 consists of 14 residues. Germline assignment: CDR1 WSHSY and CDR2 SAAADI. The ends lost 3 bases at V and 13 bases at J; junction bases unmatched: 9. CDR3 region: CASSEGTSGTKEYF. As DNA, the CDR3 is TGCGCCAGCAGTGAAGGGACTAGCGGAACTAAGGAGTATTTT.

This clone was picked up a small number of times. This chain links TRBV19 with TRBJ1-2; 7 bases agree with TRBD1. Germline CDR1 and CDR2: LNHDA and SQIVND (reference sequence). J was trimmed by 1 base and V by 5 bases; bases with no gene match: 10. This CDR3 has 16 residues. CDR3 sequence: CASSGTDRVVNYGYTF. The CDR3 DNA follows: TGTGCCAGTAGTGGGACCGACAGGGTCGTTAACTATGGCTACACCTTC.

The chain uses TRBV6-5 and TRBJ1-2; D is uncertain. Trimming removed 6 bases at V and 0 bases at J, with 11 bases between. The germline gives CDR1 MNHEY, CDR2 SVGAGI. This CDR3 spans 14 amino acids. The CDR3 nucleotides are TGTGCCAGCAGACCAAGGAGTACTAACTATGGCTACACCTTC. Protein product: CASRPRSTNYGYTF.

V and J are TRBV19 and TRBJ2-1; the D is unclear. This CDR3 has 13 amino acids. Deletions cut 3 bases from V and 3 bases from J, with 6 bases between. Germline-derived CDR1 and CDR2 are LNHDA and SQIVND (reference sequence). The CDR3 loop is CASSISDYNEQFF. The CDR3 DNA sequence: TGTGCCAGTAGTATCTCAGACTACAATGAGCAGTTCTTC.

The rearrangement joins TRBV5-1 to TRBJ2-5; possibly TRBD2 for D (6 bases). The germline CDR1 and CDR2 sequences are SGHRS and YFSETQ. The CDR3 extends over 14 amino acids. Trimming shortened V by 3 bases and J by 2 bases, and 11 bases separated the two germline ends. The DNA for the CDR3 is TGCGCCAGCAGCTGGGGGGACCGGCAAGAGACCCAGTACTTC. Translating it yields CASSWGDRQETQYF.

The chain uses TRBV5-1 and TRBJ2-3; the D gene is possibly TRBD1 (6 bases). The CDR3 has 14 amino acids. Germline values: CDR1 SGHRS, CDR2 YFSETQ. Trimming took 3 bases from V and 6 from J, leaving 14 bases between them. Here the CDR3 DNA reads TGCGCCAGCAGCTGGACAGACAGGTCCGATACGCAGTATTTT. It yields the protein CASSWTDRSDTQYF. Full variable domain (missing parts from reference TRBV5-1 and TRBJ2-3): KAGVTQTPRYLIKTRGQQVTLSCSPISGHRSVSWYQQTPGQGLQFLFEYFSETQRNKGNFPGRFSGRQFSNSRSEMNVSTLELGDSALYLCASSWTDRSDTQYFGPGTRLTVL.

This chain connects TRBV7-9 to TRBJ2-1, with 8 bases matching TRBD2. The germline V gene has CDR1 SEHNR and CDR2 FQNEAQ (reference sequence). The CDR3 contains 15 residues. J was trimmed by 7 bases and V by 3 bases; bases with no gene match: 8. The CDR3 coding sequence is TGTGCCAGCAGCTTGCAGATAGCGGGGAGGAATGAGCAGTTCTTC. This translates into CASSLQIAGRNEQFF. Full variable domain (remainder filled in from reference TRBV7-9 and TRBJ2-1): DTGVSQNPRHKITKRGQNVTFRCDPISEHNRLYWYRQTLGQGPEFLTYFQNEAQLEKSRLLSDRFSAERPKGSFSTLEIQRTEQGDSAMYLCASSLQIAGRNEQFFGPGTRLTVL.

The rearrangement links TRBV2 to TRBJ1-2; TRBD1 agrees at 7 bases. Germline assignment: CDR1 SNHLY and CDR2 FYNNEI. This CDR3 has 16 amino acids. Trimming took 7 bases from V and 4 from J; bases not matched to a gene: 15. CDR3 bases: TGTGCCAGCAAATTATTACTGACAGGGTGGCTCTATGGCTACACCTTC. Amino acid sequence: CASKLLLTGWLYGYTF.

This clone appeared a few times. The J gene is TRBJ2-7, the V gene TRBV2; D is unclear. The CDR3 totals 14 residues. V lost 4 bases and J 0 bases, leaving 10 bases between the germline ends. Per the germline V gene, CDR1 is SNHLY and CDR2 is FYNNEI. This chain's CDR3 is CASSATRNSYEQYF. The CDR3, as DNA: TGTGCCAGCAGTGCCACACGAAACTCCTACGAGCAGTACTTC.

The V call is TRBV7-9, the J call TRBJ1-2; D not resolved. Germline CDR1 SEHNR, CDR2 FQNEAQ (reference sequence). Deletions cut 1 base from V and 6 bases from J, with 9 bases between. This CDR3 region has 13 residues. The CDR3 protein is CASSLGQAHGYTF. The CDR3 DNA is TGTGCCAGCAGCTTAGGTCAGGCCCATGGCTACACCTTC.

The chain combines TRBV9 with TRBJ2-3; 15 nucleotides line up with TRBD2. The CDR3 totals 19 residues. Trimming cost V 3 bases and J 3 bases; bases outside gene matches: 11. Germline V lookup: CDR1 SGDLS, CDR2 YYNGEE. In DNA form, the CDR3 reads TGTGCCAGCAGCGGTCGAGGGACTAGCGGGGGGCCCAGGACAGATACGCAGTATTTT. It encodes CASSGRGTSGGPRTDTQYF.